This record looks at one T cell receptor (beta chain) sequence and its context. Its antigen specificity is not known. No base-level quality is on record; no much larger clone is a single base apart. The data were obtained in a study of control samples from healthy donors and cancer patients (dated by TCRdb to the early 2020s). Reading from cysteine to phenylalanine, the CDR3 counts 13 amino acids. The entry retains the CDR3 DNA only, 39 bases that are in frame from base 1. The V end gives up 11 bases and the J end 6 bases, leaving 9 bases in the junction not matched to a gene. CDR1 is given as MNHEY and CDR2 as SVGAGI, both from the germline V gene. Library preparation was by the immunoSEQ multiplex PCR assay. In its TCRdb copy, this immuneACCESS table keeps in-frame sequences only and misses some clones. Where compared with another copy, unresolved V genes explain less than half of these, and the others have no known cause. The sample data list about 150,000 clones, and 75% to 95% of these were observed just once. Together, the top ten hold around 2% of the sample.

The chain is encoded by TRBV6-5 joined to TRBJ2-2, with TRBD1 matching 7 junction bases. The clonotype was recovered from a woman in her forties in good health. The sequencing input was blood. The CDR3 loop reads CAGLGGYAGELFF. Read as DNA, the sequence is TGTGCCGGGTTAGGGGGCTACGCCGGGGAGCTGTTTTTT.